The clone carrying this T cell receptor beta chain was detected many times. Its antigen is currently unknown. This sample is drawn from a study of shared clonotypes between healthy human individuals. Overall study findings and caveats: All-four-donor shared clonotypes had higher generation probabilities than non-shared clonotypes did.

V lost 2 bases, J lost 7 bases, and 6 bases stayed unmatched. CDR1 is SGHNT and CDR2 is YYREEE in the germline V gene (reference sequence). The CDR3 spans 15 residues. The healthy adult donors were HIV-negative and reported no recent acute infections or vaccinations. Researchers partitioned CD4+ cells into CD45RA+ naive and CD45RA-negative memory subsets. About 30,000 T cell genomes, or roughly 180 ng DNA, went into the sorted-subset replicate PCRs. Clones were read by immunoSEQ multiplex PCR, and TCRdb kept only the in-frame ones, dropping some. The sample consists of under 1,100,000 clones, under 80% of them appearing once.

This clonotype was sampled from a man aged 18-30 years in good health. Sequenced input: memory CD4+ T cells sorted from blood. The subset here: CD45RA-negative fraction. The chain combines TRBV5-4 with TRBJ1-6; 7 bases match TRBD1. CDR3 region: CASSLQGIPNSPLHF. As DNA, the CDR3 is TGTGCCAGCAGCTTACAGGGGATCCCAAATTCACCCCTCCACTTT.